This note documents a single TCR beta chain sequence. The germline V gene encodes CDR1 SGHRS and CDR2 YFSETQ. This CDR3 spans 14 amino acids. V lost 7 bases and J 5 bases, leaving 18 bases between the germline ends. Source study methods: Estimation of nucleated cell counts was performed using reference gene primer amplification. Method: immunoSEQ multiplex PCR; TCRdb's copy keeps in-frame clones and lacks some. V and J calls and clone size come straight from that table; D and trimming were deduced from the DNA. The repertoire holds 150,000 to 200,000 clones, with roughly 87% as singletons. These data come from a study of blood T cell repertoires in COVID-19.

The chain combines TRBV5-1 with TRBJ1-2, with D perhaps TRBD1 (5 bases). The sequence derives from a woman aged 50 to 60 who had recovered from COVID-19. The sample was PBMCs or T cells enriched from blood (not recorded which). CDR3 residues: CASLLLIQGYGYTF. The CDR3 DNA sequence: TGCGCCAGCCTGCTACTAATCCAGGGATATGGCTACACCTTC.